This T cell receptor (beta chain) is drawn from a study of beta chain features in type 1 diabetes. Findings of the study overall: Since sequencing was performed on cDNA, cells with high TCR expression could be over-represented. All four CD4+ subsets from Type 1 diabetes patients carried moderately but significantly shorter TCRB CDR3s. Any role of HLA type in TCRB rearrangement remained unresolved here.

Only one heparinised blood draw was taken per donor, and its volume averaged roughly 0.12 L. As every portion of the isolated RNA was reverse transcribed, the sequencing read expressed TCRB transcripts. About 3.6 million reads were obtained on average from naive, central memory and regulatory T cell samples. The repertoire was sequenced with immunoSEQ multiplex PCR; TCRdb's copy has only in-frame clones and lacks some. The table has 20,000 to 30,000 clones, 55% to 70% seen once. To note about this clone: What it binds is not known.

The TCR sequence derives from a man aged 18 to 30 with type 1 diabetes. The sequenced material came from Tregs from blood.

The CDR3 region is CASSLLRGLDTEAFF. CDR3 DNA: TGTGCCAGCTCACTACTACGGGGATTAGACACTGAAGCTTTCTTT. The chain couples TRBV18 to TRBJ1-1; D uncertain. The CDR3 is 15 amino acids. Per germline, CDR1 KGHSH and CDR2 LQKENI. The V end was cut by 4 bases, the J end by 3 bases, with 15 bases between.